This T cell receptor (beta chain) stems from a study of blood T cell repertoires in COVID-19. How the authors handled the data: Quantification of nucleated cells was approximated via reference gene primer amplification. Sequencing used immunoSEQ multiplex PCR; TCRdb keeps in-frame clones, though not all of them. The V and J calls and the clone size are those of that table, but D and trimming were determined from the DNA. The table records 150,000 to 200,000 clones, approximately 90% of them present only once. The origin of this receptor is a man in his late teens or twenties who had recovered from COVID-19. Source material: peripheral blood.

The CDR3 DNA is TGTGCCAGCAGCTTAGTGGCAGGGGGAGGTTATGGCTACACCTTC. Protein sequence: CASSLVAGGGYGYTF. The chain is built from TRBV7-2 and TRBJ1-2; TRBD1 matches at 7 bases. Germline CDR1 and CDR2: SGHTA and FQGNSA. With 1 base clipped from V and 5 bases from J, the junction kept 7 bases outside the gene matches. CDR3 length equals 15 residues. Filled out from reference TRBV7-2 and TRBJ1-2, the complete variable domain reads GAGVSQSPSNKVTEKGKDVELRCDPISGHTALYWYRQSLGQGLEFLIYFQGNSAPDKSGLPSDRFSAERTGGSVSTLTIQRTQQEDSAVYLCASSLVAGGGYGYTFGSGTRLTVV.